These 8 T cell receptor beta chains share one sample of origin, sequenced in a study of blood T cell repertoires in COVID-19. TCRdb's table, derived via immunoSEQ multiplex PCR, lists solely in-frame clones and lacks some. The sample holds roughly 500,000 clones, 75% to 90% seen once. Sequenced input: peripheral blood. The receptors originated from a man younger than 35 with COVID-19, enrolled during active disease.

This clone was seen a single time. The chain recombines TRBV2 with TRBJ1-2; the D gene is possibly TRBD1 (5 bases). The CDR3 has 13 amino acids. Germline V gene sequence: CDR1 SNHLY, CDR2 FYNNEI. The V end was cut by 3 bases, the J end by 7 bases, with 12 bases between. The CDR3 nucleotides are TGTGCCAGCAGTGATTGGCAGGGTGGTGGCTACACCTTC. Its protein is CASSDWQGGGYTF.

CDR3 residues: CAISDLGNGYTF. DNA for the CDR3: TGTGCCATCAGTGATCTAGGTAACGGCTACACCTTC. The chain uses TRBV10-3 and TRBJ1-2; unclear D gene. The CDR3 is 12 amino acids. The V gene lost 3 bases and the J gene lost 8 bases, with 10 bases spanning the gap. Germline V gene data show CDR1 as ENHRY and CDR2 as SYGVKD.

V usage is TRBV7-8 and J usage is TRBJ2-1; 8 nucleotides line up with TRBD1. J gave up 6 bases and V 3 bases, and 4 bases lay outside the gene matches. Germline V gives CDR1 SGHVS, CDR2 FQNEAQ. CDR3 size: 14 residues. The chain's CDR3 is CASSLDRVGNEQFF. The CDR3, as DNA: TGTGCCAGCAGCTTGGACAGGGTAGGCAATGAGCAGTTCTTC.

The chain combines TRBV7-9 with TRBJ1-4, with D possibly being TRBD1 (5 bases). The germline gives CDR1 SEHNR, CDR2 FQNEAQ (reference sequence). Trimming shortened V by 0 bases and J by 7 bases, and 9 bases separated the two germline ends. The CDR3 consists of 14 residues. The CDR3 reads CASSLAGTSEKLFF. The CDR3 coding sequence is TGTGCCAGCAGCTTAGCAGGGACTTCTGAAAAACTGTTTTTT.

The chain combines TRBV11-3 with TRBJ1-1, with D possibly matching TRBD1 (6 bases). The CDR3 is made up of 12 amino acids. The germline CDR1 and CDR2 sequences are SGHNT and YENEEA. Trimming cost V 5 bases and J 6 bases, with 10 bases left between them. The CDR3 reads CASSLGGPEAFF. DNA for the CDR3: TGTGCCAGCAGCCTAGGGGGGCCTGAAGCTTTCTTT. The whole variable domain, remainder taken from reference TRBV11-3 and TRBJ1-1, is EAGVVQSPRYKIIEKKQPVAFWCNPISGHNTLYWYLQNLGQGPELLIRYENEEAVDDSQLPKDRFSAERLKGVDSTLKIQPAELGDSAVYLCASSLGGPEAFFGQGTRLTVV.

The rearrangement links TRBV3-1 (or the pseudogene TRBV3-2) to TRBJ2-5; 9 bases are shared with TRBD2. The CDR3 sequence is 17 residues long. CDR1 is LGHDT, CDR2 YNNKEL, per germline (reference sequence). J lost 3 bases, V lost 4 bases, and 12 bases had no gene match. The CDR3 is CASSPHGRGGREETQYF. As DNA, the CDR3 is TGTGCCAGCAGCCCCCACGGGCGGGGGGGCCGGGAAGAGACCCAGTACTTC.

V gene TRBV5-4 combines with J gene TRBJ2-2; D possibly corresponds to TRBD2 (6 bases). The ends were cut back, 0 bases at V and 4 bases at J, with 10 bases in the middle. CDR3 size: 15 residues. CDR1 is SGHNT and CDR2 is YYREEE in the germline V gene (reference sequence). The CDR3 protein is CASSLALGGTGELFF. The CDR3, as DNA: TGTGCCAGCAGCTTGGCCTTGGGGGGCACCGGGGAGCTGTTTTTT.

The chain is built from TRBV21-1 and TRBJ2-6; the table's D gene call, TRBD2, was not cross checked with the DNA. TRBV21-1 is annotated as a pseudogene. The CDR3 has 14 amino acids. CDR3 nucleotide sequence: TGTGCCAGCAGCTCGGACTCCGGGGCCAACGTCCTGACTTTC. This encodes CASSSDSGANVLTF.